The rows below give T cell receptor beta chains drawn from one sample of a study of shared clonotypes between healthy human individuals. The data were produced by immunoSEQ multiplex PCR, yet TCRdb's version contains in-frame clones alone and is incomplete. The sample consists of about 1,800,000 clones, less than 95% of them appearing once. The sequencing input was naive CD8+ T cells sorted from blood. The source of these receptors is a man younger than 30 in good health. Each CDR3 is given without its conserved first and last residue. The D gene is left open where the match is weak.

len,v_gene,j_gene,d_gene,CDR3aa
12,TRBV7-9,TRBJ2-7,NA,ASSLGSTSYEQY
11,TRBV7-6,TRBJ1-6,NA,ASSLDLDSPLH
13,TRBV4-1,TRBJ2-2,NA,ASSQERLGTGELF
16,TRBV11-2,TRBJ1-5,TRBD1,ASSLDWTGDYSNQPQH
11,TRBV28,TRBJ1-2,NA,ASSSDVNYGYT
16,TRBV13,TRBJ1-2,TRBD1,ASSLEGPGQGAQSSHT
13,TRBV27,TRBJ1-2,TRBD1,ASSLFGQGNYGYT
11,TRBV6-5,TRBJ2-2,NA,ASSLPPSGELF
14,TRBV19,TRBJ2-1,TRBD1,ASSTWTGGSYNEQF
15,TRBV9,TRBJ2-2,TRBD2,ASSFNGLAANTGELF
12,TRBV6-5,TRBJ1-2,NA,ASSYVAQGYGYT
13,TRBV4-1,TRBJ1-2,TRBD1,ASSQVTGTNYGYT
10,TRBV9,TRBJ2-7,NA,ASSDSEGKQY
12,TRBV5-8,TRBJ2-1,NA,ASGWGDQSYEQF
12,TRBV5-6,TRBJ2-3,NA,ASSLKGFADTQY
12,TRBV27,TRBJ2-1,TRBD1,ASTQGADYNEQF
13,TRBV13,TRBJ1-5,NA,ASSLSAQGNQPQH
16,TRBV14,TRBJ2-3,NA,ASSPPGRLGYHTDTQY
15,TRBV12-5,TRBJ1-5,NA,ASGFWTRGDSNQPQH
11,TRBV27,TRBJ2-7,NA,ASSDDSSYEQY
14,TRBV4-1,TRBJ2-5,TRBD2,ASSQGGEGYLKTQY
15,TRBV4-1,TRBJ1-2,NA,ASSQDIGQLSNYGYT